The 3 T cell receptor beta chains reported below all come from one sample, sequenced in a study of T cell responses to AZD1222 COVID-19 vaccine. Using immunoSEQ multiplex PCR, the repertoire was profiled, and TCRdb retains in-frame clones only, with some absent. The data contain around 18,000 clones, 75% to 85% of them singletons. The sequences come from peripheral blood, collected 28 days after the second AZD1222 dose. These receptors originate from an adult who received the AZD1222 COVID-19 vaccine.

The rearrangement links TRBV5-6 to TRBJ1-6; D call uncertain. Germline loops: CDR1 SGHDT, CDR2 YYEEEE. V lost 0 bases and J 10 bases, leaving 17 bases between the germline ends. The CDR3 covers 16 residues. The CDR3 is CASSLGPNSGLSPLHF. In DNA form, the CDR3 reads TGTGCCAGCAGCTTGGGTCCAAACAGCGGTTTATCACCCCTCCACTTT.

The chain joins TRBV2 to TRBJ1-1; perhaps TRBD1 as D (5 bases). V lost 6 bases and J lost 8, with 19 bases in between. This CDR3 spans 14 amino acids. Germline V gene data show CDR1 as SNHLY and CDR2 as FYNNEI. The CDR3 spells CASSPTVLRGEAFF. DNA of the CDR3: TGTGCCAGCAGCCCGACCGTTTTGAGGGGAGAAGCTTTCTTT.

This chain connects TRBV4-3 to TRBJ2-3, with 10 nucleotides matching TRBD2. The junction had 11 bases not matched to a gene; V was cut back by 3 bases and J by 5 bases. This CDR3 comprises 17 residues. The V gene's germline CDR1 is LGHNA and CDR2 YSLEER. The CDR3 reads CASSQFAGTSAKDTQYF. DNA for the CDR3: TGCGCCAGCAGCCAGTTTGCCGGGACTAGCGCCAAAGATACGCAGTATTTT.